This entry lists 9 T cell receptor beta chains sequenced from one sample in a study of spatial heterogeneity in lung cancer. In TCRdb, the 5' RACE reads were re-called with MiXCR into one record per CDR3 protein. The repertoire holds around 95,000 distinct CDR3 sequences, roughly 4.5% seen once, with about 20% in the top ten. For these TCRs, the target antigens are not known. Time point meaning: sample taken at primary tumor resection. General observations from the study: It was found that expanded intratumoral alpha and beta TCR counts tracked tumor mutation counts.

Source: lung tumor tissue, taken at surgery. The receptors here all came from a male donor with early-stage non-small cell lung cancer.

This clonotype was counted only a few times. The CDR3 protein is CASSLMGAQDAFF. CDR3 nucleotide sequence: TGTGCCAGCAGTTTAATGGGGGCGCAGGATGCTTTCTTT. The chain employs TRBV28 and TRBJ1-1; D may be TRBD1 (6 bases). Germline values: CDR1 MDHEN, CDR2 SYDVKM. V lost 2 bases to trimming and J lost 11 bases, with 15 bases between them. The CDR3 totals 13 residues.

This clonotype has a count of ten or more. This chain connects TRBV5-1 to TRBJ2-2; 10 nucleotides match TRBD1. The junction had 4 bases not matched to a gene; V was cut back by 0 bases and J by 5 bases. The CDR3 runs 16 residues. Germline CDR1 is SGHRS and CDR2 is YFSETQ. DNA for the CDR3: TGCGCCAGCAGCTTGGAGACAGGGGGCCGGACCGGGGAGCTGTTTTTT. Translated, it gives CASSLETGGRTGELFF.

Ten or more counts support this clonotype. The CDR3 region is CASSVGPTDTQYF. DNA of the CDR3: TGTGCCAGCAGCGTAGGTCCCACAGATACGCAGTATTTT. The chain links TRBV9 to TRBJ2-3; the D is unclear. Germline loops: CDR1 SGDLS, CDR2 YYNGEE. The CDR3 contains 13 residues. With 0 bases removed from V and 2 bases from J, the gap between germline ends came to 4 bases.

The genes are TRBV6-1 and TRBJ1-5, with D maybe TRBD1 (5 bases). The length of the CDR3 is 16 residues. The V end was cut by 4 bases, the J end by 2 bases, with 15 bases between. The germline V gene has CDR1 MNHNS and CDR2 SASEGT. CDR3 region: CASSVTRGGGNQPQHF. The CDR3 coding sequence is TGTGCCAGCAGTGTAACGCGGGGGGGTGGCAATCAGCCCCAGCATTTT.

This clonotype was seen only a few times. The chain couples TRBV27 to TRBJ1-5; D gene unclear. The length of the CDR3 is 13 residues. Trimming pared 4 bases from V and 0 bases from J, leaving 4 bases between. The germline V gene has CDR1 MNHEY and CDR2 SMNVEV (reference sequence). Here the CDR3 reads CASSSHSNQPQHF. The DNA of the CDR3 is TGTGCCAGCAGTTCCCATAGCAATCAGCCCCAGCATTTT.

J is TRBJ2-7 and V is TRBV29-1; D might be TRBD1 or TRBD2, each matching 5 bases. This CDR3 has 12 amino acids. V was shortened by 5 bases and J by 2 bases, with 10 bases between the two germline ends. Germline CDR1 and CDR2: SQVTM and ANQGSEA. CDR3 in amino acids: CSVLGPAYEQYF. DNA for the CDR3: TGCAGCGTTCTGGGACCAGCCTACGAGCAGTACTTC.

This clonotype showed up many times. The V gene is TRBV5-1, the J gene TRBJ2-5; the D is unclear. The V gene's germline CDR1 is SGHRS and CDR2 YFSETQ. The CDR3 is 13 amino acids. Trimming took 0 bases from V and 5 from J, leaving 8 bases between them. In nucleotides, the CDR3 is TGCGCCAGCAGCTTGGATGGTTGGGAGACCCAGTACTTC. Protein: CASSLDGWETQYF.

This clonotype appeared a few times. CDR3 DNA: TGTGCCAGCAGCCGAGGACAGAGTGGTTCTGGCTACACCTTC. As protein: CASSRGQSGSGYTF. The genes are TRBV6-1 and TRBJ1-2; a weak D match, TRBD1 (6 bases). Trimming cost V 6 bases and J 7 bases, with 18 bases left between them. Germline loops: CDR1 MNHNS, CDR2 SASEGT. The CDR3 totals 14 residues.

Many counts were recorded for this clonotype. This sequence joins TRBV20-1 and TRBJ2-3; the D gene could be TRBD1 or TRBD2 (5 bases each). Germline V gene sequence: CDR1 DFQATT, CDR2 SNEGSKA (reference sequence). Trimming left V 5 bases short and J 5 bases short, with 20 bases between. There are 15 residues in the CDR3. This chain's CDR3 is CSARGRVNAEDTQYF. In DNA, the CDR3 is TGCAGTGCTCGGGGACGAGTAAACGCCGAAGATACGCAGTATTTT.